This T cell receptor beta chain was found in a study of blood T cell repertoires in COVID-19. The CDR3 has 16 amino acids. Deletions cut 0 bases from V and 0 bases from J, with 12 bases between. Clones were sequenced by immunoSEQ multiplex PCR, and TCRdb holds only the in-frame ones, with some missing. This sample carries some 200,000 clones, 75% to 90% of them seen once, and the ten largest clones take about 0.77%. Material for sequencing was PBMCs or T cells enriched from blood (not recorded which). The clonotype comes from a woman between 18 and 29 years old who had recovered from COVID-19. V gene TRBV6-7 combines with J gene TRBJ2-7; the D gene is possibly TRBD2 (6 bases). Being an ORF, TRBV6-7 has a function that is uncertain. The CDR3 DNA reads TGTGCCAGCAGTTACTCACCCAGCGGGTTCTCCTACGAGCAGTACTTC. It codes for CASSYSPSGFSYEQYF.